Listed below are T cell receptor beta chains from one sample, sequenced in a study of Tregs in tolerant kidney transplant recipients. Method: immunoSEQ multiplex PCR; TCRdb's copy keeps in-frame clones and lacks some. The table lists approximately 50,000 clones, roughly nine tenths of them singletons, with roughly 15% in the top ten. Here the sequenced sample was CD8+ T cells from blood (PBMCs), taken 24 months after the transplant. Receptors were obtained from a human patient who received a combined kidney and bone marrow transplant. Some of the T cells might come from the graft donor. Each CDR3 is given with its conserved first and last residue. D genes are given only for firm matches.

d_gene: TRBD1; v_gene: TRBV5-1; len: 14; j_gene: TRBJ2-5; CDR3aa: CASSLEGGLETQYF
d_gene: -; v_gene: TRBV6-6; len: 12; j_gene: TRBJ2-3; CDR3aa: CASSSNTDTQYF
d_gene: -; v_gene: TRBV15; len: 13; j_gene: TRBJ2-5; CDR3aa: CATSRVASETQYF
d_gene: TRBD1; v_gene: TRBV5-6; len: 14; j_gene: TRBJ2-7; CDR3aa: CASSFGTGPYEQYF
d_gene: -; v_gene: TRBV4-2; len: 14; j_gene: TRBJ2-7; CDR3aa: CASSQFGGPYEQYF
d_gene: -; v_gene: TRBV5-5; len: 14; j_gene: TRBJ1-2; CDR3aa: CASSLGGLNYGYTF
d_gene: TRBD1; v_gene: TRBV5-1; len: 14; j_gene: TRBJ2-7; CDR3aa: CASSFRTGGNEQYF
d_gene: TRBD1; v_gene: TRBV4-1; len: 17; j_gene: TRBJ1-3; CDR3aa: CASSQVRQGFTGNTIYF
d_gene: -; v_gene: TRBV4-3; len: 14; j_gene: TRBJ1-2; CDR3aa: CASSQGGANYGYTF
d_gene: TRBD1; v_gene: TRBV19; len: 15; j_gene: TRBJ1-1; CDR3aa: CASIPYRGLYTEAFF
d_gene: -; v_gene: TRBV27; len: 13; j_gene: TRBJ1-2; CDR3aa: CASSLFQGGVKTF
d_gene: TRBD2; v_gene: TRBV5-1; len: 16; j_gene: TRBJ2-5; CDR3aa: CASSLTSGSLVETQYF
d_gene: TRBD2; v_gene: TRBV9; len: 16; j_gene: TRBJ2-3; CDR3aa: CASSPPSGGSGSTQYF
d_gene: TRBD1; v_gene: TRBV4-1; len: 19; j_gene: TRBJ1-2; CDR3aa: CASSATSPGQGALNYGYTF
d_gene: TRBD2; v_gene: TRBV5-6; len: 13; j_gene: TRBJ2-7; CDR3aa: CASSFGTSNEQYF
d_gene: -; v_gene: TRBV27; len: 14; j_gene: TRBJ1-5; CDR3aa: CASSPTGLTQPQHF
d_gene: -; v_gene: TRBV9; len: 16; j_gene: TRBJ1-1; CDR3aa: CASSVVRMGMEAEAFF
d_gene: -; v_gene: TRBV15; len: 16; j_gene: TRBJ2-3; CDR3aa: CATSRDGGAIPDTQYF
d_gene: -; v_gene: TRBV4-1; len: 18; j_gene: TRBJ1-1; CDR3aa: CASSQVVGKAYGDTEAFF
d_gene: TRBD2; v_gene: TRBV14; len: 17; j_gene: TRBJ2-1; CDR3aa: CASSLIIGREGLDEQFF
d_gene: -; v_gene: TRBV7-3; len: 17; j_gene: TRBJ2-1; CDR3aa: CASSLRFRTPQYNEQFF
d_gene: -; v_gene: TRBV9; len: 12; j_gene: TRBJ2-1; CDR3aa: CASSVDPNEQFF
d_gene: TRBD1; v_gene: TRBV4-3; len: 15; j_gene: TRBJ1-4; CDR3aa: CASSQEGQVNEKLFF
d_gene: TRBD1; v_gene: TRBV2; len: 16; j_gene: TRBJ1-4; CDR3aa: CASSRDRGPPNEKLFF
d_gene: TRBD2; v_gene: TRBV7-3; len: 17; j_gene: TRBJ2-7; CDR3aa: CASSLWTSGSYSYEQYF
d_gene: -; v_gene: TRBV5-6; len: 12; j_gene: TRBJ1-1; CDR3aa: CASSLADNEAFF
d_gene: TRBD2; v_gene: TRBV2; len: 12; j_gene: TRBJ2-3; CDR3aa: CASLAGGDTQYF
d_gene: TRBD2; v_gene: TRBV28; len: 16; j_gene: TRBJ2-2; CDR3aa: CASSFRWEGFTGELFF
d_gene: -; v_gene: TRBV4-1; len: 13; j_gene: TRBJ2-2; CDR3aa: CASSQVGLGELFF
d_gene: TRBD2; v_gene: TRBV4-3; len: 15; j_gene: TRBJ2-2; CDR3aa: CASSPTTGGTGELFF
d_gene: TRBD1; v_gene: TRBV5-1; len: 17; j_gene: TRBJ2-1; CDR3aa: CASSLAGTVLIHNEQFF
d_gene: TRBD1; v_gene: TRBV5-5; len: 15; j_gene: TRBJ2-1; CDR3aa: CASSFSGGPYNEQFF
d_gene: -; v_gene: TRBV5-6; len: 15; j_gene: TRBJ1-5; CDR3aa: CASSYGTLSNQPQHF
d_gene: TRBD1; v_gene: TRBV11-2; len: 15; j_gene: TRBJ2-4; CDR3aa: CASSSTGTGEFIQYF
d_gene: TRBD1; v_gene: TRBV2; len: 14; j_gene: TRBJ1-2; CDR3aa: CASSDTGANYGYTF
d_gene: TRBD2; v_gene: TRBV30; len: 13; j_gene: TRBJ2-3; CDR3aa: CAWSVLAGYTQYF
d_gene: -; v_gene: TRBV27; len: 13; j_gene: TRBJ2-7; CDR3aa: CASRVLQSYEQYF
d_gene: -; v_gene: TRBV12-5; len: 16; j_gene: TRBJ2-2; CDR3aa: CASGLYYQSNTGELFF
d_gene: TRBD1; v_gene: TRBV6-1; len: 16; j_gene: TRBJ1-1; CDR3aa: CASSDRRGLADTEAFF
d_gene: TRBD2; v_gene: TRBV7-3; len: 15; j_gene: TRBJ2-3; CDR3aa: CASSLAGGPADTQYF
d_gene: -; v_gene: TRBV27; len: 14; j_gene: TRBJ2-5; CDR3aa: CASSYRGIWETQYF
d_gene: -; v_gene: TRBV19; len: 18; j_gene: TRBJ2-1; CDR3aa: CASSIGGPLARGYNEQFF
d_gene: -; v_gene: TRBV10-3; len: 13; j_gene: TRBJ2-2; CDR3aa: CAISPGEGGELFF
d_gene: -; v_gene: TRBV19; len: 13; j_gene: TRBJ1-5; CDR3aa: CASNARAGQPQHF
d_gene: -; v_gene: TRBV4-1; len: 14; j_gene: TRBJ2-7; CDR3aa: CASSQRRGEYEQYF
d_gene: TRBD1; v_gene: TRBV30; len: 14; j_gene: TRBJ1-5; CDR3aa: CAWAPGTANQPQHF
d_gene: TRBD2; v_gene: TRBV27; len: 13; j_gene: TRBJ2-3; CDR3aa: CASSRLAGDTQYF
d_gene: TRBD1; v_gene: TRBV5-1; len: 14; j_gene: -; CDR3aa: CASSWTGGTYEQYF
d_gene: -; v_gene: TRBV28; len: 13; j_gene: TRBJ2-5; CDR3aa: CASSRTDQETQYF
d_gene: -; v_gene: TRBV4-2; len: 16; j_gene: TRBJ2-1; CDR3aa: CASSQDRGLGYNEQFF
d_gene: TRBD1; v_gene: TRBV4-3; len: 16; j_gene: TRBJ2-7; CDR3aa: CASSQGYRGFPYEQYF
d_gene: -; v_gene: TRBV7-9; len: 18; j_gene: TRBJ2-7; CDR3aa: CASSLVGLMGPSYYEQYF